Shown below are 30 T cell receptor beta chains from a single sample sequenced in a study of beta chain features in type 1 diabetes (dated by TCRdb to 2016 to 2019). Their antigen targets remain unknown. Study-wide findings and limitations: A moderate but significant shortening of TCRB CDR3 length was observed in type 1 diabetes patients in all four CD4+ subsets.

Library preparation was by the immunoSEQ multiplex PCR assay. All of the isolated RNA was reverse transcribed with the High Capacity cDNA Reverse Transcription Kit, so expressed TCRB transcripts were sequenced. TCRdb's version of the immuneACCESS table is confined to in-frame rearrangements and falls short of the full clone set. An unresolved V gene accounts for under half of the shortfall where checked; the remainder is of unknown origin. This sample comprises 250,000 to 300,000 clones, 14% of them detected only once. Jointly, the top ten make up roughly 0.018% of the sample. The sample was naive CD4+ T cells from blood. This specimen's cell subset or site label, per the study, means: true naive CD4+ T cells. The receptor set was obtained from a man aged 25 to 45 with type 1 diabetes.

The chain combines TRBV30 with TRBJ2-7; TRBD2 agrees at 10 bases. The CDR3 has 14 residues. Germline CDR1 GTSNPN, CDR2 SVGIG (reference sequence). V shed 0 bases and J 8 bases; nucleotides not matched to a gene: 7. CDR3 amino acids: CAWSVGTSALKQYF. CDR3 in DNA: TGTGCCTGGAGTGTTGGGACTAGCGCATTAAAGCAGTACTTC.

The rearrangement uses TRBV5-1 and TRBJ2-7; possible D gene TRBD1, 5 bases. This CDR3 is built from 13 residues. The ends were cut back, 0 bases at V and 7 bases at J, with 11 bases in the middle. Germline assignment: CDR1 SGHRS and CDR2 YFSETQ. CDR3 coding DNA: TGCGCCAGCAGCTTGGGCCAGGGTGGAGAGCAGTACTTC. As protein: CASSLGQGGEQYF.

The CDR3 is CASSVHAGTEAFF. CDR3 DNA sequence: TGTGCCAGCAGCGTACATGCCGGCACTGAAGCTTTCTTT. The rearrangement links TRBV9 to TRBJ1-1; the D is unclear. From germline, CDR1 is SGDLS and CDR2 YYNGEE. V was cut by 1 base and J by 4 bases, with 8 bases left in between. The CDR3 runs 13 residues.

The V call is TRBV4-3, the J call TRBJ2-1, with TRBD1 matching over 7 bases. The germline V gene has CDR1 LGHNA and CDR2 YSLEER. J lost 7 bases, V lost 4 bases, and 22 bases had no gene match. This CDR3 has 19 amino acids. This chain's CDR3 is CASSLHMTGTGEFGNEQFF. The CDR3 DNA reads as TGCGCCAGCAGCCTACATATGACCGGAACAGGGGAGTTTGGAAATGAGCAGTTCTTC.

The chain carries TRBV6-5 and TRBJ1-2, with 8 nucleotides matching TRBD1. J lost 7 bases, V lost 6 bases, and 10 bases had no gene match. Looked up from germline, CDR1 is MNHEY and CDR2 is SVGAGI. The CDR3 has 14 amino acids. The CDR3 is CASSPDRDYPGYTF. The CDR3, as DNA: TGTGCCAGCAGCCCGGACAGGGATTATCCTGGCTACACCTTC.

This clone has more than one count but fewer than ten. This chain connects TRBV9 to TRBJ1-5; 7 nucleotides align to TRBD1. There are 14 residues in the CDR3. Germline CDR1 and CDR2: SGDLS and YYNGEE. With V trimmed by 4 bases and J by 6 bases, 7 bases remained unmatched. CDR3 protein: CASSYGQDSQPQHF. CDR3 DNA sequence: TGTGCCAGCAGCTACGGACAGGATTCTCAGCCCCAGCATTTT.

The table lists this clone with a few counts. The chain employs TRBV30 and TRBJ2-5; D possibly corresponds to TRBD2 (7 bases). The CDR3 covers 12 residues. Germline V gene sequence: CDR1 GTSNPN, CDR2 SVGIG (reference sequence). V shed 7 bases and J shed 4 bases, with 13 bases lying between them. CDR3 DNA: TGTGCCTTGGGCGGGGGCGGAGAGACCCAGTACTTC. This sequence encodes CALGGGGETQYF.

The chain links TRBV5-1 to TRBJ2-7; TRBD1 aligns across 7 bases. CDR1 is SGHRS, CDR2 YFSETQ, per germline. The V gene end was trimmed by 3 bases and the J gene end by 5 bases; junction bases not matched to a gene: 2. The CDR3 has 12 amino acids. The CDR3 DNA reads TGCGCCAGCAGCTCCGACAGGGACGAGCAGTACTTC. Protein: CASSSDRDEQYF.

This chain links TRBV9 with TRBJ2-1; no clear D. V shed 0 bases and J shed 1 base, with 11 bases lying between them. CDR3 length equals 16 residues. Looked up from germline, CDR1 is SGDLS and CDR2 is YYNGEE. The CDR3 DNA sequence: TGTGCCAGCAGCGTAGCCTCTAGTGTGTCCTACAATGAGCAGTTCTTC. Translating gives CASSVASSVSYNEQFF.

This sequence joins TRBV28 and TRBJ2-5; 10 bases match TRBD2. Trimming cost V 5 bases and J 4 bases; bases outside gene matches: 4. Germline V gene sequence: CDR1 MDHEN, CDR2 SYDVKM. This CDR3 has 14 amino acids. CDR3 in amino acids: CASSVGTSAETQYF. In nucleotides, the CDR3 is TGTGCCAGCAGTGTCGGGACTAGCGCAGAGACCCAGTACTTC. The whole variable domain, filled in from reference TRBV28 and TRBJ2-5, reads DVKVTQSSRYLVKRTGEKVFLECVQDMDHENMFWYRQDPGLGLRLIYFSYDVKMKEKGDIPEGYSVSREKKERFSLILESASTNQTSMYLCASSVGTSAETQYFGPGTRLLVL.

The V and J genes are TRBV5-4 and TRBJ2-5; 8 nucleotides match TRBD2. Germline lookup yields CDR1 SGHNT and CDR2 YYREEE (reference sequence). CDR3 length: 17 residues. V was clipped by 0 bases and J by 2 bases; unmatched bases: 9. CDR3: CASSLENQLAGQETQYF. As DNA, the CDR3 is TGTGCCAGCAGCTTGGAGAACCAATTAGCGGGGCAAGAGACCCAGTACTTC. Using reference TRBV5-4 and TRBJ2-5 for the parts outside the CDR3, the full variable domain is ETGVTQSPTHLIKTRGQQVTLRCSSQSGHNTVSWYQQALGQGPQFIFQYYREEENGRGNFPPRFSGLQFPNYSSELNVNALELDDSALYLCASSLENQLAGQETQYFGPGTRLLVL.

This clone was observed a few times. Mismatch with germline at one junction end may stem from a read error. The chain combines TRBV13 with TRBJ2-7, with D maybe TRBD2 (7 bases). CDR1 and CDR2 (germline): PRHDT, FYEKMQ (reference sequence). This CDR3 contains 12 residues. The CDR3 is CASSRSGGRVTF. In DNA form, the CDR3 reads TGTGCCAGCAGTCGATCGGGGGGCAGAGTGACCTTC.

The rearrangement joins TRBV18 to TRBJ1-2; D call uncertain. With 5 bases removed from V and 1 base from J, the gap between germline ends came to 14 bases. Germline loops: CDR1 KGHSH, CDR2 LQKENI. The length of the CDR3 is 15 residues. The chain's CDR3 is CASSEAVFRNYGYTF. The DNA of the CDR3 is TGTGCCAGCTCAGAAGCGGTTTTTCGTAACTATGGCTACACCTTC.

This clone was found a few times. This rearrangement joins TRBV28 to TRBJ1-2, with 7 bases that match TRBD1. With 6 bases clipped from V and 4 bases from J, the junction kept 8 bases outside the gene matches. Per the germline V gene, CDR1 is MDHEN and CDR2 is SYDVKM. This CDR3 is 14 amino acids long. DNA of the CDR3: TGTGCCAGCAGCTCCGGGACAGTGCCCTATGGCTACACCTTC. Its translation: CASSSGTVPYGYTF.

This clone was seen a few times. This sequence joins TRBV7-9 and TRBJ1-1; D is possibly TRBD1 (6 bases). The V gene's germline CDR1 is SEHNR and CDR2 FQNEAQ (reference sequence). The CDR3 totals 13 residues. V was cut by 5 bases and J by 7 bases, with 14 bases left in between. The CDR3 DNA reads TGTGCCAGCAGCCCCGACAGGCGATATGAAGCTTTCTTT. This encodes CASSPDRRYEAFF.

J is TRBJ2-7 and V is TRBV28, with 9 bases identical to TRBD1. CDR3 length: 13 residues. The germline CDR1 and CDR2 sequences are MDHEN and SYDVKM. V lost 8 bases and J lost 3; bases outside the gene matches: 5. CDR3 loop: CASSRTGVYEQYF. In nucleotides, the CDR3 is TGTGCCAGCTCTAGGACAGGGGTCTACGAGCAGTACTTC.

Only a few counts were recorded for this clone. The chain links TRBV28 to TRBJ1-1; D not resolved. The V gene lost 6 bases and the J gene lost 1 base, with 12 bases spanning the gap. This CDR3 has 14 amino acids. From germline, CDR1 is MDHEN and CDR2 SYDVKM. The CDR3 DNA reads TGTGCCAGCAGCCTGGGGAGAGGGAACACTGAAGCTTTCTTT. Amino acid sequence: CASSLGRGNTEAFF. The whole variable domain, remainder taken from reference TRBV28 and TRBJ1-1, is DVKVTQSSRYLVKRTGEKVFLECVQDMDHENMFWYRQDPGLGLRLIYFSYDVKMKEKGDIPEGYSVSREKKERFSLILESASTNQTSMYLCASSLGRGNTEAFFGQGTRLTVV.

This clone was observed a handful of times. The rearrangement joins TRBV18 to TRBJ1-3; no clear D. Germline V gene lookup returns CDR1 KGHSH and CDR2 LQKENI. The CDR3 has 14 amino acids. Trimming stripped 2 bases from V and 0 bases from J, with 5 bases between. In DNA, the CDR3 is TGTGCCAGCTCACCAGGCAGCTCTGGAAACACCATATATTTT. Encoded protein: CASSPGSSGNTIYF.

The V call is TRBV18, the J call TRBJ2-5, with D unresolved. The V gene's germline CDR1 is KGHSH and CDR2 LQKENI. Trimming cost V 2 bases and J 2 bases, with 3 bases left between them. CDR3 length: 12 amino acids. For the CDR3, the DNA is TGTGCCAGCTCACCAGAGCAAGAGACCCAGTACTTC. Its protein product is CASSPEQETQYF.

In this sample, this clone turned up a few times. The chain couples TRBV21-1 to TRBJ2-3; the table's TRBD2 call for D was not verified on the DNA. TRBV21-1 is a recognized pseudogene. CDR3 length equals 19 residues. CDR3 amino acids: CASSKAGNTSAQWADTQYF. CDR3 nucleotide sequence: TGTGCCAGCAGCAAAGCGGGCAATACTAGCGCCCAATGGGCAGATACGCAGTATTTT.

The rearrangement joins TRBV18 to TRBJ2-7, with D possibly being TRBD2 (5 bases). Germline V gene sequence: CDR1 KGHSH, CDR2 LQKENI. The CDR3 extends over 15 amino acids. Trimming left V 0 bases short and J 1 base short, with 10 bases between. The chain's CDR3 is CASSPPSAASYEQYF. In DNA, the CDR3 is TGTGCCAGCTCACCACCTTCAGCGGCTTCCTACGAGCAGTACTTC.

This clone was seen a handful of times. This specimen includes other DNA sequences encoding the same CDR3. The V call is TRBV5-1, the J call TRBJ2-5, with D perhaps TRBD1 (6 bases). This CDR3 has 13 amino acids. V dropped 5 bases and J dropped 1 base, with 9 bases sitting between them. Germline V gene sequence: CDR1 SGHRS, CDR2 YFSETQ. The CDR3 coding sequence is TGCGCCAGCAGTCGGGACACCCAAGAGACCCAGTACTTC. As protein: CASSRDTQETQYF.

The V call is TRBV6-6, the J call TRBJ2-5; no firm D call. Trimming left V 2 bases short and J 1 base short, with 8 bases between. Germline V gives CDR1 MNHNY, CDR2 SVGAGI (reference sequence). The CDR3 is 14 amino acids. The CDR3 nucleotides are TGTGCCAGCAGTTACGGCAGTCCCCAAGAGACCCAGTACTTC. Its translation: CASSYGSPQETQYF.

The chain links TRBV29-1 to TRBJ2-2; 7 nucleotides align to TRBD2. V shed 4 bases and J 1 base; nucleotides not matched to a gene: 12. CDR1 SQVTM and CDR2 ANQGSEA come from the germline V gene. The length of the CDR3 is 17 residues. CDR3 amino acids: CSVGRWAGVGNTGELFF. In DNA, the CDR3 is TGCAGCGTTGGTCGTTGGGCGGGAGTAGGGAACACCGGGGAGCTGTTTTTT.

The chain carries TRBV5-1 and TRBJ2-1, with D perhaps TRBD2 (5 bases). The CDR3 is 16 residues long. Germline CDR1 SGHRS, CDR2 YFSETQ. With 0 bases removed from V and 0 bases from J, the gap between germline ends came to 10 bases. CDR3 nucleotides: TGCGCCAGCAGCTTGGGGGGAGACTTCTCCTACAATGAGCAGTTCTTC. Protein: CASSLGGDFSYNEQFF.

This clone has only a few counts. The rearrangement uses TRBV6-1 and TRBJ1-2, with D tentatively TRBD1 (6 bases). V shed 1 base and J shed 4 bases, with 10 bases lying between them. This CDR3 has 14 amino acids. Germline CDR1 reads MNHNS; CDR2 reads SASEGT. DNA for the CDR3: TGTGCCAGCAGTGAAGTCGAGGGGGTCTATGGCTACACCTTC. This translates into CASSEVEGVYGYTF.

This clone was detected a few times. The chain links TRBV28 to TRBJ2-5; TRBD1 aligns across 10 bases. The CDR3 sequence is 15 residues long. V trimming: 4 bases; J trimming: 5 bases; junction bases outside the gene matches: 7. CDR1 is MDHEN, CDR2 SYDVKM, per germline. This chain's CDR3 is CASSSRRTGGETQYF. CDR3 coding DNA: TGTGCCAGCAGTTCCCGTAGGACAGGGGGTGAGACCCAGTACTTC.

This clone was counted only a few times. Other DNA sequences of this sample code for an identical CDR3. The chain combines TRBV5-1 with TRBJ2-5; maybe TRBD1 (6 bases). The V and J ends lost 1 base and 2 bases respectively, with 9 bases between them. The CDR3 consists of 14 residues. Germline loops: CDR1 SGHRS, CDR2 YFSETQ. This CDR3 reads CASSLRTAQETQYF. CDR3 coding DNA: TGCGCCAGCAGCTTGAGGACAGCGCAAGAGACCCAGTACTTC.

The J gene is TRBJ2-3, the V gene TRBV5-1, with 12 bases lining up with TRBD2. Trimming at V came to 7 bases and at J to 0 bases, leaving 3 bases not matched to a gene. The CDR3 spans 15 residues. CDR1 and CDR2 from the germline V gene are SGHRS and YFSETQ. The CDR3 DNA is TGCGCCAGCGCCGGGACTAGCGGGAGCACAGATACGCAGTATTTT. Translation gives CASAGTSGSTDTQYF.

In this sample, this clone turned up a few times. J is TRBJ1-2 and V is TRBV9, with a weak D call TRBD1 (5 bases). The CDR3 runs 13 residues. The V and J ends lost 4 bases and 8 bases respectively, with 15 bases between them. Germline-derived CDR1 and CDR2 are SGDLS and YYNGEE. The CDR3 DNA sequence: TGTGCCAGCAGCCAACCTCAGGGATTGGGCTACACCTTC. It is translated as CASSQPQGLGYTF.